The TCR beta chain under discussion was sequenced for a study of T cells in Graves' hyperthyroidism and ophthalmopathy. Germline V lookup: CDR1 MDHEN, CDR2 SYDVKM. Trimming took off 4 bases at V and 5 bases at J, with 14 bases between the two ends. The CDR3 is 14 residues long. It was considered stable Graves' hyperthyroidism when ophthalmopathy did not progress within 18 months. Patients aged 18 to 65 had newly diagnosed hyperthyroidism that had lasted under 2 months. From more than 9 ml of fresh peripheral blood, PBMCs were isolated. RNA transcripts yielded amplified TCR beta CDR3 regions. HTBI primers were used for first-round RT-PCR of the TCR CDR3. TCRdb independently ran MiXCR on the multiplex PCR reads; one entry per CDR3 protein. The sample includes roughly 570,000 distinct CDR3 sequences, 15% to 19% of them seen just once.

The J gene is TRBJ1-2, the V gene TRBV28, with D possibly matching TRBD1 (6 bases). Sequencing was performed on blood. The clonotype originates from a woman aged 30 to 39 with Graves' hyperthyroidism. CDR3 sequence reads: CASSSRTGTYGYTF. The CDR3 DNA reads TGTGCCAGCAGTTCTAGAACAGGGACTTATGGCTACACCTTC.